This TCR beta chain was found in a study of T cells in Graves' hyperthyroidism and ophthalmopathy. This clonotype has at least ten counts. Amplified TCR beta CDR3 regions derived from RNA transcripts. An initial round of RT-PCR targeting the TCR CDR3 relied on the HTBI primer set. TCRdb ran MiXCR on the multiplex PCR reads and lists one entry per CDR3 protein. The sample records approximately 100,000 distinct CDR3 sequences, 47% being singletons. With 0 bases removed from V and 5 bases from J, the gap between germline ends came to 2 bases. The CDR3 consists of 11 residues. The germline CDR1 and CDR2 sequences are SGHRS and YFSETQ.

The sequenced sample was blood. The origin of this receptor is a man aged 35 to 55 with Graves' hyperthyroidism. V and J are TRBV5-1 and TRBJ2-5; D is unclear. The CDR3 protein is CASSLEETQYF. The CDR3 nucleotides are TGCGCCAGCAGCTTGGAGGAGACCCAGTACTTC.